Sequencing of this T cell receptor (beta chain) was carried out in a study of tumor-infiltrating lymphocytes in oesophageal squamous cell carcinoma. The CDR3 consists of 14 residues. CDR1 SGHVT and CDR2 SQSDAQ come from the germline V gene. Losses at the gene ends were 5 bases for V and 13 bases for J; bases not matched to a gene: 12. TCRdb analysed the PCR reads with MiXCR anew, one entry per CDR3 protein. The sample includes about 12,000 distinct CDR3 sequences, roughly 50% of them seen just once. This clonotype was seen once. Material for sequencing was esophageal tumor tissue. The TCR comes from a female donor with esophageal squamous cell carcinoma. The genes are TRBV7-4 and TRBJ2-4, with 9 bases fitting TRBD1. CDR3 region: CASSQGGTGREQYF. The CDR3 nucleotides are TGTGCCAGCAGCCAAGGGGGGACAGGGCGAGAGCAGTACTTC.